The 15 T cell receptor beta chains below come from one sample, sequenced in a study of identical twins. TCRdb recomputed calls from the 5' RACE reads with MiXCR, one row per CDR3 protein. The profile shows 550,000 to 700,000 distinct CDR3 sequences, 20% to 25% of them singletons. This sample was shared with a second study, whose subject was T cells expressing NK-cell markers.

The specimen sequenced was PBMCs. The origin of the receptors is a woman aged 18-29 years in good health.

V usage is TRBV25-1 and J usage is TRBJ2-7, with TRBD1 matching over 8 bases. Germline-derived CDR1 and CDR2 are MGHDK and SYGVNS. Trimming took 6 bases from V and 2 from J; bases not matched to a gene: 18. The CDR3 is 18 residues long. Here the CDR3 reads CASRIILSGTGRTYEQYF. The CDR3 coding sequence is TGTGCCAGCAGGATTATCTTATCGGGGACAGGTCGAACCTACGAGCAGTACTTC.

This clonotype was seen only a few times. This chain uses TRBV20-1 with TRBJ2-3; a possible D gene is TRBD1 (6 bases). The germline V and J ends were trimmed by 4 bases and 2 bases, with 10 bases remaining between them. Germline CDR1 is DFQATT and CDR2 is SNEGSKA (reference sequence). The CDR3 length is 13 residues. CDR3 protein: CSATRQVTDTQYF. The CDR3 coding sequence is TGCAGTGCTACCCGACAGGTCACAGATACGCAGTATTTT.

The rearrangement uses TRBV18 and TRBJ2-1, with 7 bases identical to TRBD2. The length of the CDR3 is 15 residues. The V gene's germline CDR1 is KGHSH and CDR2 LQKENI. With 4 bases clipped from V and 6 bases from J, the junction kept 9 bases outside the gene matches. The CDR3 coding sequence is TGTGCCAGCTCACAAGCGGGGACCAACCGCAATGAGCAGTTCTTC. Translation: CASSQAGTNRNEQFF. The full variable domain, rest sourced from reference TRBV18 and TRBJ2-1, is NAGVMQNPRHLVRRRGQEARLRCSPMKGHSHVYWYRQLPEEGLKFMVYLQKENIIDESGMPKERFSAEFPKEGPSILRIQQVVRGDSAAYFCASSQAGTNRNEQFFGPGTRLTVL.

The V call is TRBV4-3, the J call TRBJ2-6, with 11 bases aligning to TRBD1. CDR1 and CDR2 from the germline V gene are LGHNA and YSLEER. Unmatched junction bases numbered 3, after V lost 2 bases and J lost 0 bases. The CDR3 extends over 18 amino acids. For the CDR3, the DNA is TGCGCCAGCAGCCAATGGACAGGGGGCTCCTCTGGGGCCAACGTCCTGACTTTC. Protein: CASSQWTGGSSGANVLTF.

This clonotype was detected a few times. The chain uses TRBV12-3 or TRBV12-4 and TRBJ2-7, with D possibly matching TRBD1 (6 bases). The CDR3 extends over 13 amino acids. With 2 bases removed from V and 6 bases from J, the gap between germline ends came to 11 bases. The CDR3 DNA reads as TGTGCCAGCAGTTTATACAGGGACGCCGAGCAGTACTTC. Protein sequence: CASSLYRDAEQYF.

This clonotype was seen a few times. The V gene is TRBV20-1, the J gene TRBJ2-3; D is ambiguous. V lost 3 bases and J lost 3, with 13 bases in between. Germline V CDR1 and CDR2: DFQATT, SNEGSKA (reference sequence). This CDR3 region has 14 residues. The CDR3 DNA reads as TGCAGTGCTAGGCTTGCCACTATGACAGATACGCAGTATTTT. It specifies CSARLATMTDTQYF.

V is TRBV20-1 and J is TRBJ2-2; D is possibly TRBD1 (6 bases). CDR3 length: 14 residues. Germline V gives CDR1 DFQATT, CDR2 SNEGSKA (reference sequence). V dropped 3 bases and J dropped 1 base, with 9 bases sitting between them. The CDR3 DNA follows: TGCAGTGCTAGGTACAGGGTGAACACCGGGGAGCTGTTTTTT. It encodes CSARYRVNTGELFF.

This clonotype was counted between two and nine times. The chain carries TRBV20-1 and TRBJ1-6; D unclear. Germline lookup yields CDR1 DFQATT and CDR2 SNEGSKA (reference sequence). This CDR3 spans 13 amino acids. Trimming removed 5 bases at V and 7 bases at J, with 12 bases between. This CDR3 reads CSAALQNNSPLHF. In DNA form, the CDR3 reads TGCAGTGCTGCCCTACAAAACAATTCACCCCTCCACTTT.

This clonotype was counted ten times or more. The V and J genes are TRBV20-1 and TRBJ2-5; no firm D call. CDR3 length: 12 residues. Germline CDR1 DFQATT, CDR2 SNEGSKA (reference sequence). V dropped 4 bases and J dropped 2 bases, with 8 bases sitting between them. CDR3 sequence: CSATAVQETQYF. The CDR3 DNA reads as TGCAGTGCTACTGCGGTACAAGAGACCCAGTACTTC.

This clonotype was counted at least ten times. V usage is TRBV7-8 and J usage is TRBJ1-1; D not resolved. The CDR3 runs to 15 residues. Germline lookup yields CDR1 SGHVS and CDR2 FQNEAQ. The V end was cut by 6 bases, the J end by 2 bases, with 16 bases between. The CDR3 spells CASRLREGLNTEAFF. CDR3 nucleotides: TGTGCCAGCAGGTTGAGGGAGGGCCTTAACACTGAAGCTTTCTTT.

The rearrangement joins TRBV7-3 to TRBJ1-1; D is unresolved. The germline gives CDR1 SGHTA, CDR2 FQGTGA. This CDR3 contains 16 residues. Trimming took off 5 bases at V and 5 bases at J, with 21 bases between the two ends. In nucleotides, the CDR3 is TGTGCCAGCAGCCCCCGCACCGGGCCTGTCGCGACTGAAGCTTTCTTT. Translation: CASSPRTGPVATEAFF.

The V and J genes are TRBV7-8 and TRBJ2-1, with D tentatively TRBD1 or TRBD2 (6 bases each). Germline CDR1 is SGHVS and CDR2 is FQNEAQ. This CDR3 is 17 amino acids long. V was trimmed by 5 bases and J by 2 bases, leaving 19 bases between them. This CDR3 is CASSRGRGSTAYNEQFF. CDR3 DNA sequence: TGTGCCAGCAGCCGGGGGCGGGGCTCTACAGCCTACAATGAGCAGTTCTTC.

The chain carries TRBV19 and TRBJ2-7; 9 nucleotides match TRBD1. Germline-derived CDR1 and CDR2 are LNHDA and SQIVND (reference sequence). After removal of 7 bases from V and 3 bases from J, the junction contained 4 bases not matched to a gene. The CDR3 length is 13 residues. As DNA, the CDR3 is TGTGCCAGTATGGGGACAGGGCGCTACGAGCAGTACTTC. Translating it yields CASMGTGRYEQYF.

This clonotype was counted a few times. CDR3 sequence reads: CSASSSGLFF. The CDR3 DNA reads as TGCAGTGCTAGTTCCTCCGGACTGTTTTTT. This chain connects TRBV20-1 to TRBJ1-4; D is unclear. Germline V lookup: CDR1 DFQATT, CDR2 SNEGSKA (reference sequence). The CDR3 covers 10 residues. The V end was cut by 3 bases, the J end by 13 bases, with 9 bases between.

This clonotype was counted only a few times. This chain uses TRBV5-1 with TRBJ2-7; 8 bases agree with TRBD2. Germline lookup yields CDR1 SGHRS and CDR2 YFSETQ. The CDR3 has 14 residues. With V trimmed by 4 bases and J by 0 bases, 3 bases remained unmatched. CDR3 loop: CASSAGLASYEQYF. The DNA for the CDR3 is TGCGCCAGCAGCGCAGGACTAGCCTCCTACGAGCAGTACTTC.